This record concerns one T cell receptor beta chain sequence. Germline CDR1 and CDR2: MDHEN and SYDVKM. The germline V and J ends were trimmed by 3 bases and 2 bases, with 7 bases remaining between them. This CDR3 region has 13 residues. This sample stems from a study of T cell responses to AZD1222 COVID-19 vaccine. Using immunoSEQ multiplex PCR, the repertoire was profiled, and TCRdb retains in-frame clones only, with some absent. The table has 150,000 to 200,000 clones, 87% seen once. The chain recombines TRBV28 with TRBJ1-2, with D hard to call. The source of this sequence is an adult in good health. Sample: peripheral blood, taken on day 0 of MenACWY control vaccination. The CDR3 bases are TGTGCCAGCAGTTTTGGCACAAACTATGGCTACACCTTC. Amino acids: CASSFGTNYGYTF.